The next 28 T cell receptor beta chains were all read from a single sample in a study of beta chain features in type 1 diabetes. The entirety of the isolated RNA underwent reverse transcription, so expressed TCRB transcripts were sequenced. The assay was immunoSEQ multiplex PCR, and TCRdb's table has in-frame clones only and misses some. The repertoire holds 390,000 or so clones, with approximately 14% as singletons. What was sequenced was naive CD4+ T cells from blood. Source of these receptors: a man younger than 45 in good health.

This rearrangement joins TRBV9 to TRBJ2-2, with D unresolved. The CDR3 length is 14 residues. The germline V and J ends were trimmed by 0 bases and 0 bases, with 3 bases remaining between them. Germline V gene lookup returns CDR1 SGDLS and CDR2 YYNGEE. CDR3 DNA: TGTGCCAGCAGCGTAGTCGCGAACACCGGGGAGCTGTTTTTT. This encodes CASSVVANTGELFF.

The J gene is TRBJ2-5, the V gene TRBV4-3; possibly TRBD1 or TRBD2 for D (5 bases each). Germline V gene lookup returns CDR1 LGHNA and CDR2 YSLEER. Trimming removed 2 bases at V and 7 bases at J, with 17 bases between. The CDR3 has 15 residues. CDR3 region: CASSQRFREGMTQYF. The DNA for the CDR3 is TGCGCCAGCAGCCAACGGTTCCGCGAGGGGATGACCCAGTACTTC.

This clone was detected only a few times. V and J are TRBV11-2 and TRBJ2-7, with 10 bases matching TRBD2. Unmatched junction bases numbered 9, after V lost 5 bases and J lost 5 bases. This CDR3 spans 15 amino acids. CDR1 is SGHAT, CDR2 FQNNGV, per germline. CDR3 in amino acids: CASSAVSGGPNEQYF. The CDR3 DNA follows: TGTGCCAGCAGCGCGGTTAGCGGGGGGCCCAACGAGCAGTACTTC.

The V gene is TRBV30, the J gene TRBJ1-2; no clear D gene. Germline values: CDR1 GTSNPN, CDR2 SVGIG (reference sequence). Between the trimmed V and J ends, which lost 2 bases and 2 bases, there was a span of 9 bases. There are 13 residues in the CDR3. The CDR3 spells CAWSPDLNYGYTF. As DNA, the CDR3 is TGTGCCTGGAGTCCCGACCTAAACTATGGCTACACCTTC.

This clone has only a few counts. The rearrangement links TRBV5-4 to TRBJ2-5; a weak D match, TRBD1 (6 bases). Looked up from germline, CDR1 is SGHNT and CDR2 is YYREEE (reference sequence). The CDR3 length is 15 residues. V dropped 0 bases and J dropped 4 bases, with 13 bases sitting between them. CDR3 loop: CASSLAETGRETQYF. Written as DNA, the CDR3 is TGTGCCAGCAGCTTGGCCGAAACAGGGAGAGAGACCCAGTACTTC.

This clone appeared a few times. The chain recombines TRBV4-3 with TRBJ1-2, with D unclear. This CDR3 region has 14 residues. From germline, CDR1 is LGHNA and CDR2 YSLEER. Trimming left V 0 bases short and J 6 bases short, with 11 bases between. Written as DNA, the CDR3 is TGCGCCAGCAGCCAAGATCTAGGGTTGAATGGCTACACCTTC. Translating it yields CASSQDLGLNGYTF.

There are a few counts of this clone. The chain employs TRBV4-1 and TRBJ1-1; D unclear. The CDR3 contains 15 residues. V shed 1 base and J shed 0 bases, with 9 bases lying between them. Germline CDR1 is MGHRA and CDR2 is YSYEKL. The CDR3 coding sequence is TGCGCCAGCAGCCAAGCCTACAGCATGAACACTGAAGCTTTCTTT. Protein sequence: CASSQAYSMNTEAFF.

This rearrangement joins TRBV6-5 to TRBJ2-3; tentative D call: TRBD2 (5 bases). The CDR3 sequence is 11 residues long. The germline V gene encodes CDR1 MNHEY and CDR2 SVGAGI. V was shortened by 10 bases and J by 4 bases, with 9 bases between the two germline ends. CDR3 sequence reads: CATKRADTQYF. The CDR3, as DNA: TGTGCCACCAAGAGGGCAGATACGCAGTATTTT.

The chain uses TRBV13 and TRBJ2-3; 8 bases align to TRBD2. V was clipped by 5 bases and J by 1 base; unmatched bases: 11. Germline CDR1 and CDR2: PRHDT and FYEKMQ (reference sequence). The CDR3 spans 17 residues. CDR3 sequence (DNA): TGTGCCAGCAGCACCCGAACGAGCGGGAGAGGCACAGATACGCAGTATTTT. This gives the protein CASSTRTSGRGTDTQYF.

The chain employs TRBV29-1 and TRBJ2-1; no clear D. The CDR3 covers 10 residues. In germline, CDR1 is SQVTM, CDR2 ANQGSEA. Trimming stripped 5 bases from V and 5 bases from J, with 4 bases between. The CDR3 nucleotides are TGCAGCGTTCAACACAATGAGCAGTTCTTC. Protein sequence: CSVQHNEQFF.

This clone has only a few counts. The chain has TRBV25-1 and TRBJ2-7, with a possible D match to TRBD1 (5 bases). The ends were cut back, 4 bases at V and 3 bases at J, with 19 bases in the middle. From germline, CDR1 is MGHDK and CDR2 SYGVNS. The CDR3 loop spans 16 amino acids. CDR3 sequence reads: CASSVLGTGNVYEQYF. Written as DNA, the CDR3 is TGTGCCAGCAGTGTCTTGGGTACAGGTAATGTCTACGAGCAGTACTTC.

This clone was counted between two and nine times. The chain combines TRBV30 with TRBJ2-3; D uncertain. CDR1 is GTSNPN and CDR2 is SVGIG in the germline V gene (reference sequence). V was cut by 4 bases and J by 3 bases, with 11 bases left in between. The CDR3 contains 13 residues. The CDR3 coding sequence is TGTGCCTGGAATCCCATAAGGACAGATACGCAGTATTTT. The encoded protein is CAWNPIRTDTQYF.

This clone turned up a few times. V and J are TRBV7-9 and TRBJ2-6; 14 nucleotides align to TRBD2. The CDR3 is 18 residues long. In germline, CDR1 is SEHNR, CDR2 FQNEAQ (reference sequence). The V segment lost 3 bases and the J segment 0 bases; nucleotides outside the gene matches: 1. CDR3 in amino acids: CASSLGLAGASGANVLTF. Written as DNA, the CDR3 is TGTGCCAGCAGCTTGGGACTAGCGGGGGCCTCTGGGGCCAACGTCCTGACTTTC. Full variable domain (rest looked up from reference TRBV7-9 and TRBJ2-6): DTGVSQNPRHKITKRGQNVTFRCDPISEHNRLYWYRQTLGQGPEFLTYFQNEAQLEKSRLLSDRFSAERPKGSFSTLEIQRTEQGDSAMYLCASSLGLAGASGANVLTFGAGSRLTVL.

This clone occurred a few times. The gene calls are TRBV6-5 and TRBJ2-1; possible D gene TRBD1, 5 bases. From germline, CDR1 is MNHEY and CDR2 SVGAGI. V shed 6 bases and J shed 9 bases, with 12 bases lying between them. The CDR3 length is 12 residues. The CDR3 region is CASSRTLREQFF. The CDR3 nucleotides are TGTGCCAGCAGCCGGACACTTCGTGAGCAGTTCTTC.

The chain combines TRBV18 with TRBJ2-4; D gene ambiguous. The CDR3 consists of 13 residues. Per germline, CDR1 KGHSH and CDR2 LQKENI. V dropped 2 bases and J dropped 5 bases, with 7 bases sitting between them. The CDR3 protein is CASSPVRENIQYF. Written as DNA, the CDR3 is TGTGCCAGCTCACCAGTTAGGGAAAACATTCAGTACTTC. Complete variable domain (other parts from reference TRBV18 and TRBJ2-4): NAGVMQNPRHLVRRRGQEARLRCSPMKGHSHVYWYRQLPEEGLKFMVYLQKENIIDESGMPKERFSAEFPKEGPSILRIQQVVRGDSAAYFCASSPVRENIQYFGAGTRLSVL.

This clone occurred a few times. The genes are TRBV7-8 and TRBJ2-1; TRBD1 might be the D (5 bases). Germline V CDR1 and CDR2: SGHVS, FQNEAQ. The ends were cut back, 1 base at V and 4 bases at J, with 11 bases in the middle. This CDR3 is built from 15 residues. CDR3 nucleotide sequence: TGTGCCAGCAGCTTAGTAGTGACAGCGTACAATGAGCAGTTCTTC. It is translated as CASSLVVTAYNEQFF.

The CDR3: CASTVLGEGNQPQHF. The DNA of the CDR3 is TGTGCCAGTACCGTGCTAGGGGAGGGCAATCAGCCCCAGCATTTT. The chain has TRBV19 and TRBJ1-5, with D maybe TRBD1 (5 bases). Trimming pared 7 bases from V and 2 bases from J, leaving 15 bases between. CDR1 and CDR2 (germline): LNHDA, SQIVND (reference sequence). The CDR3 sequence is 15 residues long.

The CDR3 sequence is CASSLRDPSSTGELFF. The CDR3 DNA is TGTGCCAGCAGCCTTCGGGACCCCTCGAGCACCGGGGAGCTGTTTTTT. V is TRBV9 and J is TRBJ2-2; D may be TRBD1 or TRBD2 (5 bases each). The CDR3 runs 16 residues. Deletions cut 4 bases from V and 4 bases from J, with 17 bases between. Germline V gene sequence: CDR1 SGDLS, CDR2 YYNGEE.

The chain uses TRBV18 and TRBJ1-5; 11 bases fit TRBD1. From germline, CDR1 is KGHSH and CDR2 LQKENI. V lost 6 bases to trimming and J lost 4 bases; unmatched junction nucleotides: 5. This CDR3 has 15 amino acids. CDR3: CASSHGTGGNQPQHF. The CDR3 DNA reads TGTGCCAGCTCCCACGGGACAGGGGGGAATCAGCCCCAGCATTTT.

The gene calls are TRBV25-1 and TRBJ2-7; the match to TRBD1 covers 7 bases. Germline trimming cut 5 bases from V and 2 bases from J; bases unmatched to any gene: 3. Germline lookup yields CDR1 MGHDK and CDR2 SYGVNS. CDR3 length: 13 amino acids. The CDR3 nucleotides read TGTGCCAGCAGTACAGGGGCGACCTACGAGCAGTACTTC. Protein: CASSTGATYEQYF.

The chain has TRBV29-1 and TRBJ1-2; possible D gene TRBD1, 5 bases. The germline V gene has CDR1 SQVTM and CDR2 ANQGSEA. This CDR3 has 14 residues. V was trimmed by 1 base and J by 8 bases, leaving 17 bases between them. The CDR3, as DNA: TGCAGCGTTGAAGGGTTGAGGGGAACCCTGGGCTACACCTTC. Protein product: CSVEGLRGTLGYTF. The complete variable domain, with remaining parts taken from reference TRBV29-1 and TRBJ1-2, reads SAVISQKPSRDICQRGTSLTIQCQVDSQVTMMFWYRQQPGQSLTLIATANQGSEATYESGFVIDKFPISRPNLTFSTLTVSNMSPEDSSIYLCSVEGLRGTLGYTFGSGTRLTVV.

This clone has just a few counts. J is TRBJ2-1 and V is TRBV5-4; TRBD2 matches 8 bases. CDR1 SGHNT and CDR2 YYREEE come from the germline V gene (reference sequence). Trimming at V came to 4 bases and at J to 1 base, leaving 7 bases not matched to a gene. The CDR3 covers 16 residues. The CDR3 bases are TGTGCCAGCAGCCCGGGGGGGCGGGAGTCCTACAATGAGCAGTTCTTC. Its protein is CASSPGGRESYNEQFF.

This clone was seen only a few times. The V gene is TRBV21-1, the J gene TRBJ1-2; no check of the table's D call, TRBD1, against the DNA was made. TRBV21-1 is a pseudogene locus. The CDR3 has 12 residues. CDR3 amino acids: CASKRQGHGYTF. CDR3 DNA: TGTGCCAGCAAGCGACAGGGCCATGGCTACACCTTC.

A note on this clone: Other nucleotide sequences from this sample produce the same CDR3. The chain has TRBV7-2 and TRBJ1-3; D may be TRBD1 (5 bases). CDR3 length: 15 amino acids. V shed 1 base and J shed 4 bases, with 11 bases lying between them. CDR1 is SGHTA, CDR2 FQGNSA, per germline. In nucleotides, the CDR3 is TGTGCCAGCAGCTTAGTCGGGGGTCCGGGAAACACCATATATTTT. Its protein is CASSLVGGPGNTIYF.

This chain uses TRBV2 with TRBJ2-2, with D perhaps TRBD1 (6 bases). The V and J ends lost 5 bases and 4 bases respectively, with 11 bases between them. Germline assignment: CDR1 SNHLY and CDR2 FYNNEI. The CDR3 spans 14 residues. The CDR3 loop is CASSTTGFTGELFF. The CDR3, as DNA: TGTGCCAGCAGTACAACAGGGTTCACCGGGGAGCTGTTTTTT.

The V and J genes are TRBV5-4 and TRBJ1-1; 8 nucleotides match TRBD1. Germline V gene lookup returns CDR1 SGHNT and CDR2 YYREEE (reference sequence). This CDR3 contains 16 residues. The V gene end was trimmed by 0 bases and the J gene end by 0 bases; junction bases not matched to a gene: 4. In DNA form, the CDR3 reads TGTGCCAGCAGCTTGGCAGGGGGCCACATGAACACTGAAGCTTTCTTT. This codes for CASSLAGGHMNTEAFF. Full variable domain (missing parts from reference TRBV5-4 and TRBJ1-1): ETGVTQSPTHLIKTRGQQVTLRCSSQSGHNTVSWYQQALGQGPQFIFQYYREEENGRGNFPPRFSGLQFPNYSSELNVNALELDDSALYLCASSLAGGHMNTEAFFGQGTRLTVV.

This chain connects TRBV4-2 to TRBJ2-6, with TRBD2 matching over 10 bases. V was pared by 7 bases and J by 8 bases, with 11 bases of the junction left unmatched. The CDR3 has 16 residues. The germline V gene has CDR1 LGHNA and CDR2 YNFKEQ. For the CDR3, the DNA is TGTGCCAGCACTCCTTCTAGCGGGAGAGTATCCAACGTCCTGACTTTC. Translated: CASTPSSGRVSNVLTF.

The V and J genes are TRBV6-6 and TRBJ1-1; 7 nucleotides line up with TRBD1. The V segment lost 0 bases and the J segment 1 base; nucleotides outside the gene matches: 5. The CDR3 loop spans 16 amino acids. Germline V gene sequence: CDR1 MNHNY, CDR2 SVGAGI (reference sequence). The CDR3, as DNA: TGTGCCAGCAGTTACTCCACAGGGGCCACGAACACTGAAGCTTTCTTT. Amino acids: CASSYSTGATNTEAFF.